Presented here are 17 T cell receptor beta chains from one specimen sequenced in a study of Ad26.COV2.S vaccination and SARS-CoV-2 variants. The treatment denotes: around 19 received Ad26.COV2.S at low or high dose, single or two shots; about 5 received placebo; per-sample allocation not given. The samples date from day 63 after the first vaccine or placebo injection. Data came from immunoSEQ multiplex PCR; TCRdb stores just in-frame clones and leaves some out. The sample has over 400,000 clones; 90% are singletons. The specimen comprised peripheral blood, sampled in a trial of Ad26.COV2.S vaccine versus placebo. The receptors derive from a person aged 18-60 years who received the Ad26.COV2.S COVID-19 vaccine or a placebo.

This clone has just one count. The chain recombines TRBV29-1 with TRBJ1-4; D possibly corresponds to TRBD1 (6 bases). The CDR3 is 11 residues long. The germline V and J ends were trimmed by 6 bases and 7 bases, with 9 bases remaining between them. CDR1 is SQVTM, CDR2 ANQGSEA, per germline. CDR3 in amino acids: CSVGHVEKLFF. The CDR3 DNA is TGCAGCGTGGGACACGTTGAAAAACTGTTTTTT. The entire variable domain, with the rest obtained from reference TRBV29-1 and TRBJ1-4, is as follows: SAVISQKPSRDICQRGTSLTIQCQVDSQVTMMFWYRQQPGQSLTLIATANQGSEATYESGFVIDKFPISRPNLTFSTLTVSNMSPEDSSIYLCSVGHVEKLFFGSGTQLSVL.

Turning to this clone: A junction boundary mismatches the germline segment, possibly from a read error. V is TRBV4-3 and J is TRBJ2-2; D gene ambiguous. Germline V gene sequence: CDR1 LGHNA, CDR2 YSLEER. This CDR3 has 12 amino acids. CDR3 in DNA: TGCGCCAGCAGCCAAGCGCCCGGTGAGCTGTTTTTT. Amino acid sequence: CASSQAPGELFF.

The chain employs TRBV9 and TRBJ2-4; TRBD1 matches 7 bases. This CDR3 is 17 amino acids long. Looked up from germline, CDR1 is SGDLS and CDR2 is YYNGEE. V was clipped by 0 bases and J by 8 bases; unmatched bases: 14. The CDR3 sequence is CASSVEAAQGLRDIQYF. CDR3 in DNA: TGTGCCAGCAGCGTAGAGGCCGCACAGGGGTTACGGGACATTCAGTACTTC. The complete variable domain, with remaining parts taken from reference TRBV9 and TRBJ2-4, reads DSGVTQTPKHLITATGQRVTLRCSPRSGDLSVYWYQQSLDQGLQFLIQYYNGEERAKGNILERFSAQQFPDLHSELNLSSLELGDSALYFCASSVEAAQGLRDIQYFGAGTRLSVL.

The chain joins TRBV7-3 to TRBJ2-1, with a possible D match to TRBD1 (5 bases). CDR1 and CDR2 (germline): SGHTA, FQGTGA. Between the trimmed V and J ends, which lost 0 bases and 9 bases, there was a span of 9 bases. The CDR3 is made up of 13 amino acids. CDR3 sequence (DNA): TGTGCCAGCAGCTTAACAGGTACAGGTGAGCAGTTCTTC. It yields the protein CASSLTGTGEQFF.

This clone appeared a few times. CDR3 bases: TGTGCCAGCAGCTTACAGGGGGGGAATCAGCCCCAGCATTTT. Its translation: CASSLQGGNQPQHF. This chain joins TRBV5-6 and TRBJ1-5; 8 nucleotides align to TRBD1. V gave up 2 bases and J gave up 4 bases; unmatched junction bases: 2. CDR1 and CDR2 from the germline V gene are SGHDT and YYEEEE. This CDR3 spans 14 amino acids.

This clone was picked up one time. The rearrangement joins TRBV4-3 to TRBJ2-7; 8 nucleotides align to TRBD2. The V and J ends lost 4 bases and 6 bases, in that order; junction bases with no gene match: 8. The CDR3 sequence is 14 residues long. CDR1 LGHNA and CDR2 YSLEER come from the germline V gene. The CDR3 spells CASSPAVAGFEQYF. The CDR3 DNA sequence: TGCGCCAGCAGCCCCGCGGTAGCGGGATTCGAGCAGTACTTC.

The chain has TRBV6-2 or TRBV6-3 and TRBJ2-1; TRBD2 agrees at 16 bases. Germline CDR1 MNHEY, CDR2 SVGEGT. V shed 2 bases, J shed 10 bases, and the junction held 5 bases outside the gene matches. This CDR3 contains 16 residues. CDR3 amino acids: CASSYTGTSGRVEQFF. The CDR3 DNA follows: TGTGCCAGCAGTTACACCGGGACTAGCGGGAGGGTGGAGCAGTTCTTC.

The CDR3 sequence: CASSPRVLGETQYF. CDR3 nucleotides: TGTGCCAGCAGCCCCAGGGTGCTGGGGGAGACCCAGTACTTC. This chain links TRBV7-9 with TRBJ2-5; D possibly corresponds to TRBD1 (5 bases). V was pared by 5 bases and J by 5 bases, with 15 bases between. The CDR3 is 14 amino acids. From germline, CDR1 is SEHNR and CDR2 FQNEAQ (reference sequence).

This clone appeared a single time. Different DNA sequences within this sample yield the same CDR3. The gene calls are TRBV6-5 and TRBJ2-6; D not resolved. Germline assignment: CDR1 MNHEY and CDR2 SVGAGI. Trimming shortened V by 7 bases and J by 0 bases, and 4 bases separated the two germline ends. The CDR3 spans 13 residues. CDR3 protein: CASKSSGANVLTF. CDR3 nucleotide sequence: TGTGCCAGCAAGAGCTCTGGGGCCAACGTCCTGACTTTC.

V gene TRBV2 combines with J gene TRBJ2-1, with 9 bases aligning to TRBD1. V gave up 11 bases and J gave up 4 bases; unmatched junction bases: 6. Per the germline V gene, CDR1 is SNHLY and CDR2 is FYNNEI. The CDR3 totals 13 residues. The DNA for the CDR3 is TGTGCCGCAAGGGACAGGGCTTACAATGAGCAGTTCTTC. It encodes CAARDRAYNEQFF.

The chain couples TRBV18 to TRBJ1-5; D not certain. This CDR3 is built from 15 residues. Per germline, CDR1 KGHSH and CDR2 LQKENI. V lost 3 bases to trimming and J lost 0 bases, with 9 bases between them. In DNA, the CDR3 is TGTGCCAGCTCACCGAATAGGGATAGCAATCAGCCCCAGCATTTT. Its translation is CASSPNRDSNQPQHF.

The chain links TRBV12-3 or TRBV12-4 to TRBJ2-2; D remains unclear. V was shortened by 4 bases and J by 8 bases, with 2 bases between the two germline ends. This CDR3 is 10 amino acids long. DNA for the CDR3: TGTGCCAGCAGTTCAGGGGAGCTGTTTTTT. It specifies CASSSGELFF.

V and J are TRBV19 and TRBJ2-4; D gene ambiguous. The germline V and J ends were trimmed by 5 bases and 9 bases, with 14 bases remaining between them. The CDR3 consists of 13 residues. Germline V lookup: CDR1 LNHDA, CDR2 SQIVND (reference sequence). The CDR3 bases are TGTGCCAGTAGTGTTCGTACCATGGGCATTCAGTACTTC. The encoded protein is CASSVRTMGIQYF. The full variable domain, its missing parts supplied by reference TRBV19 and TRBJ2-4, is DGGITQSPKYLFRKEGQNVTLSCEQNLNHDAMYWYRQDPGQGLRLIYYSQIVNDFQKGDIAEGYSVSREKKESFPLTVTSAQKNPTAFYLCASSVRTMGIQYFGAGTRLSVL.

This chain uses TRBV7-2 with TRBJ1-1; D might be TRBD1 (6 bases). Germline lookup yields CDR1 SGHTA and CDR2 FQGNSA. This CDR3 is 18 amino acids long. Between the trimmed V and J ends, which lost 1 base and 4 bases, there was a span of 22 bases. The CDR3 is CASSLEVLGGAGITEAFF. The CDR3 coding sequence is TGTGCCAGCAGCTTAGAAGTTCTAGGGGGGGCCGGTATCACTGAAGCTTTCTTT.

This sequence joins TRBV6-5 and TRBJ2-3, with 9 bases matching TRBD2. CDR1 is MNHEY and CDR2 is SVGAGI in the germline V gene. The CDR3 runs 15 residues. J lost 4 bases, V lost 7 bases, and 9 bases had no gene match. The chain's CDR3 is CASNRGRAGPDTQYF. CDR3 in DNA: TGTGCCAGCAATCGCGGGAGGGCGGGACCAGATACGCAGTATTTT.

The chain links TRBV27 to TRBJ2-7, with D perhaps assigned TRBD1 or TRBD2 (5 bases each). Germline V gene data show CDR1 as MNHEY and CDR2 as SMNVEV (reference sequence). Between the trimmed V and J ends, which lost 3 bases and 6 bases, there was a span of 15 bases. The CDR3 sequence is 14 residues long. In DNA, the CDR3 is TGTGCCAGCAGTTTCGGGCCATGGGGGTCCGAGCAGTACTTC. This encodes CASSFGPWGSEQYF.

This clone is a singleton in its sample. V usage is TRBV28 and J usage is TRBJ2-1, with 7 positions matching TRBD2. In germline, CDR1 is MDHEN, CDR2 SYDVKM. After removal of 4 bases from V and 0 bases from J, the junction contained 6 bases not matched to a gene. This CDR3 contains 16 residues. CDR3 DNA: TGTGCCAGCAGTTCTCGGACTAGGGGCTCCTACAATGAGCAGTTCTTC. Protein sequence: CASSSRTRGSYNEQFF.